The 17 T cell receptor beta chains in this list originate from one sample, sequenced in a study of blood T cell repertoires in COVID-19. Profiling relied on immunoSEQ multiplex PCR, and the TCRdb table lists in-frame clones only, not all of them. The repertoire holds over 250,000 clones, 85% to 90% seen once, with 0.99% in the top ten. Sequencing was performed on peripheral blood. The receptor source for this set is a woman in her forties who had recovered from COVID-19.

The V gene is TRBV3-1 (or the pseudogene TRBV3-2), the J gene TRBJ2-5; tentatively, D is TRBD2 (6 bases). Germline-derived CDR1 and CDR2 are LGHDT and YNNKEL (reference sequence). Trimming removed 1 base from V and 1 base from J, with 16 bases in between. This CDR3 spans 17 amino acids. The chain's CDR3 is CASSQVRGAGIQETQYF. The CDR3 nucleotides read TGTGCCAGCAGCCAAGTTCGCGGGGCAGGGATCCAAGAGACCCAGTACTTC.

The gene calls are TRBV4-3 and TRBJ2-1, with D maybe TRBD1 (6 bases). Per the germline V gene, CDR1 is LGHNA and CDR2 is YSLEER. The CDR3 extends over 17 amino acids. Trimming removed 4 bases from V and 2 bases from J, with 18 bases in between. The CDR3 region has the DNA TGCGCCAGCAGCCGCACCTCACAGGGTGGTCCCTACAATGAGCAGTTCTTC. It encodes CASSRTSQGGPYNEQFF.

The chain links TRBV19 to TRBJ2-1; TRBD2 aligns across 10 bases. V shed 5 bases, J shed 4 bases, and the junction held 8 bases outside the gene matches. CDR3 length: 16 residues. Germline CDR1 is LNHDA and CDR2 is SQIVND (reference sequence). The CDR3 here is CASSPRLAGRYNEQFF. CDR3 coding DNA: TGTGCCAGTAGTCCCCGACTAGCGGGCCGGTACAATGAGCAGTTCTTC. Full variable domain (outside the CDR3, taken from reference TRBV19 and TRBJ2-1): DGGITQSPKYLFRKEGQNVTLSCEQNLNHDAMYWYRQDPGQGLRLIYYSQIVNDFQKGDIAEGYSVSREKKESFPLTVTSAQKNPTAFYLCASSPRLAGRYNEQFFGPGTRLTVL.

This clone was seen only once. This chain links TRBV6-2 or TRBV6-3 with TRBJ2-1; the D gene is possibly TRBD2 (6 bases). The CDR3 extends over 16 amino acids. The germline V gene has CDR1 MNHEY and CDR2 SVGEGT. With 4 bases removed from V and 4 bases from J, the gap between germline ends came to 17 bases. CDR3 loop: CASSSYTTGLYNEQFF. The CDR3, as DNA: TGTGCCAGCAGTTCCTATACGACGGGACTTTACAATGAGCAGTTCTTC.

This chain joins TRBV7-6 and TRBJ2-1; D may be TRBD1 (7 bases). The CDR3 spans 16 residues. The V gene's germline CDR1 is SGHVS and CDR2 FNYEAQ. Trimming took off 5 bases at V and 4 bases at J, with 18 bases between the two ends. The CDR3 DNA follows: TGTGCCAGCAGCCCCCAGGGGGGAATGATTTACAATGAGCAGTTCTTC. The encoded protein is CASSPQGGMIYNEQFF.

This chain connects TRBV7-2 to TRBJ2-1; possibly TRBD1 for D (5 bases). Germline V lookup: CDR1 SGHTA, CDR2 FQGNSA. The CDR3 consists of 11 residues. V lost 1 base to trimming and J lost 12 bases, with 7 bases between them. The CDR3 region is CASSLGGMQFF. In nucleotides, the CDR3 is TGTGCCAGCAGCTTAGGGGGCATGCAGTTCTTC. Combining the CDR3 with reference TRBV7-2 and TRBJ2-1 gives the whole variable domain GAGVSQSPSNKVTEKGKDVELRCDPISGHTALYWYRQSLGQGLEFLIYFQGNSAPDKSGLPSDRFSAERTGGSVSTLTIQRTQQEDSAVYLCASSLGGMQFFGPGTRLTVL.

The chain links TRBV6-5 to TRBJ1-4, with D tentatively TRBD1 (6 bases). The V and J ends lost 2 bases and 8 bases respectively, with 12 bases between them. This CDR3 comprises 14 residues. CDR1 and CDR2 from the germline V gene are MNHEY and SVGAGI. The CDR3 sequence: CASSYGQWGEKLFF. The CDR3 DNA is TGTGCCAGCAGTTACGGACAGTGGGGGGAAAAACTGTTTTTT.

The rearrangement joins TRBV15 to TRBJ2-7; D may be TRBD2 (7 bases). The CDR3 spans 12 residues. CDR1 is LNHNV, CDR2 YYDKDF, per germline (reference sequence). V was trimmed by 8 bases and J by 2 bases, leaving 10 bases between them. The CDR3 nucleotides read TGTGCCACCGCGGGGGCACCCTACGAGCAGTACGTC. It encodes CATAGAPYEQYV.

The chain recombines TRBV19 with TRBJ1-1; D is unresolved. The germline CDR1 and CDR2 sequences are LNHDA and SQIVND (reference sequence). The V end was cut by 7 bases, the J end by 8 bases, with 14 bases between. The CDR3 is 12 residues long. The DNA for the CDR3 is TGTGCCAGTATGGTCGGTCGCCCCGAAGCTTTCTTT. It yields the protein CASMVGRPEAFF.

The chain recombines TRBV6-6 with TRBJ2-7, with D possibly being TRBD2 (5 bases). Germline V gives CDR1 MNHNY, CDR2 SVGAGI (reference sequence). This CDR3 contains 12 residues. V was clipped by 6 bases and J by 3 bases, with 9 bases between them. The CDR3 here is CASSRDYYEQYF. In DNA, the CDR3 is TGTGCCAGCAGCCGCGACTACTACGAGCAGTACTTC.

This chain links TRBV10-3 with TRBJ2-1; tentatively, D is TRBD2 (6 bases). The V and J ends lost 4 bases and 1 base respectively, with 8 bases between them. Germline V gene data show CDR1 as ENHRY and CDR2 as SYGVKD. CDR3 length: 14 residues. CDR3 loop: CAISVGGSYNEQFF. CDR3 bases: TGTGCCATCAGTGTTGGGGGGTCCTACAATGAGCAGTTCTTC.

The chain uses TRBV10-3 and TRBJ2-3; TRBD1 matches at 7 bases. This CDR3 is built from 16 residues. CDR1 is ENHRY and CDR2 is SYGVKD in the germline V gene. The trim removed 0 bases at V and 4 bases at J, leaving 7 bases unmatched. The CDR3: CAISESGQRVSDTQYF. CDR3 sequence (DNA): TGTGCCATCAGTGAGTCGGGACAGAGGGTTTCAGATACGCAGTATTTT.

The V gene is TRBV12-3 or TRBV12-4, the J gene TRBJ2-2, with TRBD1 as a possible D gene (6 bases). The CDR3 extends over 13 amino acids. V was cut by 6 bases and J by 6 bases, with 11 bases left in between. CDR3 in amino acids: CASRQGPPGELFF. CDR3 nucleotides: TGTGCCAGCAGACAGGGACCCCCCGGGGAGCTGTTTTTT.

The chain has TRBV6-5 and TRBJ1-5; no clear D gene. The CDR3 covers 15 residues. Germline V gene data show CDR1 as MNHEY and CDR2 as SVGAGI. V was cut by 5 bases and J by 3 bases, with 14 bases left in between. The CDR3 nucleotides are TGTGCCAGCAGTACCCGACGGGGAAACAATCAGCCCCAGCATTTT. Protein product: CASSTRRGNNQPQHF.

The genes are TRBV6-5 and TRBJ1-1; D remains ambiguous. This CDR3 is built from 13 residues. CDR1 MNHEY and CDR2 SVGAGI come from the germline V gene. V lost 6 bases and J lost 8, with 16 bases in between. CDR3 in amino acids: CASRSNGPGEAFF. DNA of the CDR3: TGTGCCAGCAGATCCAACGGCCCCGGGGAAGCTTTCTTT.

The rearrangement joins TRBV28 to TRBJ2-1, with D maybe TRBD1 (5 bases). The CDR3 consists of 14 residues. The V and J ends lost 3 bases and 12 bases respectively, with 18 bases between them. Germline V gene sequence: CDR1 MDHEN, CDR2 SYDVKM. CDR3 in amino acids: CASSFFATRQGQFF. The CDR3 DNA reads TGTGCCAGCAGTTTTTTCGCCACCCGTCAGGGGCAGTTCTTC. Full variable domain (remainder filled in from reference TRBV28 and TRBJ2-1): DVKVTQSSRYLVKRTGEKVFLECVQDMDHENMFWYRQDPGLGLRLIYFSYDVKMKEKGDIPEGYSVSREKKERFSLILESASTNQTSMYLCASSFFATRQGQFFGPGTRLTVL.

The gene calls are TRBV19 and TRBJ1-2; D unresolved. Germline V CDR1 and CDR2: LNHDA, SQIVND (reference sequence). This CDR3 is built from 14 residues. Trimming took off 5 bases at V and 8 bases at J, with 18 bases between the two ends. CDR3 coding DNA: TGTGCCAGTAGTTCAAGGTGGGAGGCCATGGGCTACACCTTC. Protein: CASSSRWEAMGYTF.